A single T cell receptor (beta chain) is shown here with its context. Its antigen is not known. Other DNA variants within this sample encode the same CDR3. This record belongs to a study of shared clonotypes between healthy human individuals. Study-wide findings and caveats: Generally, estimated richness proved larger in naive subsets than it did in memory subsets.

Deletions cut 2 bases from V and 0 bases from J, with 8 bases between. CDR1 and CDR2 from the germline V gene are MNHEY and SMNVEV (reference sequence). The CDR3 extends over 15 amino acids. CD8 cells classed as naive were CD45RO-negative and positively selected for CCR7, excluding terminally differentiated effector memory CD45RA+ cells. Method: immunoSEQ multiplex PCR; TCRdb's copy keeps in-frame clones and lacks some. The sample lists under 2,000,000 clones; about 94% were seen once. The sequence came from a young man in good health. This chain joins TRBV27 and TRBJ1-3; D gene ambiguous. Sequencing was done on a sample of naive CD8+ T cells sorted from blood. CDR3 region: CASSLLGGSGNTIYF. The CDR3 nucleotides are TGTGCCAGCAGTTTACTGGGAGGCTCTGGAAACACCATATATTTT.